These T cell receptor beta chains were read from a single sample in a study of regulatory T cells in long-lasting Graves disease. TCRdb reprocessed the multiplex PCR reads via MiXCR and lists one record per CDR3 protein. The profile shows around 500,000 distinct CDR3 sequences, 9.5% to 15% of them singletons. This sample also belongs to another study, concerning T cells in Graves' hyperthyroidism and ophthalmopathy.

Sequenced here: peripheral blood mononuclear cells (PBMCs), sampled at new diagnosis, from a patient treated with antithyroid drugs. The source of these receptors is a woman in her thirties with Graves disease. Both conserved end residues are trimmed from each CDR3. Fields, in order: J gene, V gene, CDR3 protein.

>TRBJ1-2|TRBV19
ASSIVGYRLNYGYT
>TRBJ1-2|TRBV10-3
AIRPDRATNYGYT
>TRBJ2-7|TRBV5-4
ASSLGKREGYEQY
>TRBJ2-4|TRBV6-1
ASSKGLAGAKNIQY
>TRBJ2-1|TRBV29-1
SVEGGLTPYNEQF
>TRBJ2-7|TRBV7-2
ASSTGGFLY
>TRBJ1-6|TRBV6-1
ASRSGYNSPLH
>TRBJ1-1|TRBV20-1
SARGAGPEAF
>TRBJ1-4|TRBV11-3
ASSERAYEKLF
>TRBJ2-1|TRBV7-8
ASSQRAGLAGVVNEQF
>TRBJ2-5|TRBV28
ASRGGPGETQY
>TRBJ1-5|TRBV19
ASRGRNQPQH
>TRBJ2-3|TRBV4-3
ASSQDLRLESPDTQY
>TRBJ1-5|TRBV10-2
ATPRDTHSNQPQH
>TRBJ2-1|TRBV6-9
ASSYWKPSSYNEQF
>TRBJ2-6|TRBV7-3
ASSSSRNSGANVLT